The T cell receptor (beta chain) described here comes from a study of a mutant IDH1 vaccine in newly diagnosed glioma. The overall study: The start of vaccination came 4-6 weeks after radiotherapy alone, or with temozolomide cycles. Treated patients comprised about 60% males and about 40% females, mean age 40.4 years. Patients were pretreated with radiotherapy, temozolomide, or both, mostly both.

Looked up from germline, CDR1 is SQVTM and CDR2 is ANQGSEA. The V and J ends lost 5 bases and 0 bases respectively, with 14 bases between them. The CDR3 consists of 16 residues. Specified time point: week 5, during vaccination. Vaccination used 300 ug of mutant IDH1 20-mer peptide per dose, with topical imiquimod. The repertoire was sequenced with immunoSEQ multiplex PCR; TCRdb's copy has only in-frame clones and lacks some. Found here are about 28,000 clones, around 89% of them singletons; the top ten hold 15% to 25%. On this clone itself: The antigen remains undetermined.

General study findings and limits: The occurrence of vaccine-induced immune responses was seen in 90% to 95% of patients.

The sample was PBMCs, taken from a glioma patient whose treatment included an IDH1 peptide vaccine. The chain uses TRBV29-1 and TRBJ2-6; D tentatively reads TRBD1 or TRBD2 (5 bases each). The sequence came from a man younger than 35 with glioma. The CDR3 spells CSVFRDVDSGANVLTF. The DNA for the CDR3 is TGCAGCGTTTTCCGGGACGTCGACTCTGGGGCCAACGTCCTGACTTTC. The full variable domain, rest sourced from reference TRBV29-1 and TRBJ2-6, is SAVISQKPSRDICQRGTSLTIQCQVDSQVTMMFWYRQQPGQSLTLIATANQGSEATYESGFVIDKFPISRPNLTFSTLTVSNMSPEDSSIYLCSVFRDVDSGANVLTFGAGSRLTVL.